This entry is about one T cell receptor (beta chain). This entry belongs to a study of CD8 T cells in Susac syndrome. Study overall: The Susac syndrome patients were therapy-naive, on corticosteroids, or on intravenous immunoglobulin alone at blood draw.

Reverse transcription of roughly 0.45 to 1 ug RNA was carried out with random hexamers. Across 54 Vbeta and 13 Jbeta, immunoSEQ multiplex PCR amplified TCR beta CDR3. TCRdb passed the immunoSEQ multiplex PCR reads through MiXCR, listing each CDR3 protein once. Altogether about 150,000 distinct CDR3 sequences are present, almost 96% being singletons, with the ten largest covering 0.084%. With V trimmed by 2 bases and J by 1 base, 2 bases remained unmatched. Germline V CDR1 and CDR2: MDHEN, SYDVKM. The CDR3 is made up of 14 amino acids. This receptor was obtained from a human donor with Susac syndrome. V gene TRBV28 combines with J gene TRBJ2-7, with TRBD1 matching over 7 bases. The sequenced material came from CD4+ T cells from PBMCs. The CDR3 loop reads CASSLRGLSYEQYF. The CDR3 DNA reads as TGTGCCAGCAGTTTAAGGGGGCTATCCTACGAGCAGTACTTC.